The rows below give T cell receptor beta chains drawn from one sample of a study of CD4 T cells in relation to SARS-CoV-2 and coronaviruses. Method: immunoSEQ multiplex PCR; TCRdb's copy keeps in-frame clones and lacks some. The data contain around 25,000 clones, just under 75% of them singletons. These receptors have no identified antigens. Sequencing used CD4+ T cells from PBMCs, cultured in vitro. The receptor set was obtained from a human donor in good health. Each CDR3 is given with its conserved first and last residue. A D gene is named only where the DNA matches it firmly. Rows may omit the clone size; those that give it use once, few, many or a size class.

j_gene: TRBJ1-2
d_gene: .
abundance: .
v_gene: TRBV5-1
CDR3nt: TGCGCCAGCAGCGCAACTCGACAGTCCTATGGCTACACCTTC
CDR3aa: CASSATRQSYGYTF

j_gene: TRBJ2-5
d_gene: .
abundance: .
v_gene: TRBV5-1
CDR3nt: TGCGCCAGCAGCTTGAGGGTCGGGGAGACCCAGTACTTC
CDR3aa: CASSLRVGETQYF

j_gene: TRBJ2-1
d_gene: .
abundance: few
v_gene: TRBV3-1/TRBV3-2
CDR3nt: TGTGCCAGCAGCCAACAGGGGCACTCCTACAATGAGCAGTTCTTC
CDR3aa: CASSQQGHSYNEQFF

j_gene: TRBJ2-3
d_gene: .
abundance: .
v_gene: TRBV3-1/TRBV3-2
CDR3nt: TGTGCCAGCAGCCAAGGGGGGGCTCAGTCAGATACGCAGTATTTT
CDR3aa: CASSQGGAQSDTQYF

j_gene: TRBJ2-7
d_gene: TRBD1
abundance: .
v_gene: TRBV10-2
CDR3nt: TGCGCCAGCTGTTCGACAGGGGCCAGCTACGAGCAGTACTTC
CDR3aa: CASCSTGASYEQYF

j_gene: TRBJ2-3
d_gene: .
abundance: once
v_gene: TRBV5-6
CDR3nt: TGTGCCAGCAGCTGGTGGGGGGCTGGCACAGATACGCAGTATTTT
CDR3aa: CASSWWGAGTDTQYF

j_gene: TRBJ1-5
d_gene: .
abundance: .
v_gene: TRBV3-1/TRBV3-2
CDR3nt: TGTGCCAGCAGCCAAGACAGGCATCAGCCCCAGCATTTT
CDR3aa: CASSQDRHQPQHF

j_gene: TRBJ2-7
d_gene: .
abundance: .
v_gene: TRBV4-1
CDR3nt: TGCGCCAGCAGCCAAGATCAGGCAGCCTACTCCTACGAGCAGTACTTC
CDR3aa: CASSQDQAAYSYEQYF

j_gene: TRBJ2-1
d_gene: TRBD1
abundance: .
v_gene: TRBV4-1
CDR3nt: TGCGCCAGCAGCCACTGGGGACAGGTTTGGAGAGAAGCCTACAATGAGCAGTTCTTC
CDR3aa: CASSHWGQVWREAYNEQFF

j_gene: TRBJ2-5
d_gene: .
abundance: .
v_gene: TRBV9
CDR3nt: TGTGCCAGCAGCGACGTAGATGGGGGAGAGACCCAGTACTTC
CDR3aa: CASSDVDGGETQYF

j_gene: TRBJ1-1
d_gene: TRBD1
abundance: .
v_gene: TRBV9
CDR3nt: TGTGCCAGCAGCGCCGGGACAGCACAGAACACTGAAGCTTTCTTT
CDR3aa: CASSAGTAQNTEAFF

j_gene: TRBJ1-2
d_gene: .
abundance: .
v_gene: TRBV12-3/TRBV12-4
CDR3nt: TGTGCCAGCAGTATTCTGACGAACTATGGCTACACCTTC
CDR3aa: CASSILTNYGYTF

j_gene: TRBJ2-5
d_gene: .
abundance: .
v_gene: TRBV2
CDR3nt: TGTGCCAGCAGTGAGAGCGGGCTCCCGTTCGGGACCCAGTACTTC
CDR3aa: CASSESGLPFGTQYF

j_gene: TRBJ1-2
d_gene: .
abundance: .
v_gene: TRBV6-1
CDR3nt: TGTGCCAGCAGTGAGATACAGGGTGATGGCTACACCTTC
CDR3aa: CASSEIQGDGYTF

j_gene: TRBJ2-3
d_gene: .
abundance: .
v_gene: TRBV19
CDR3nt: TGTGCCAGTAGTACGGTACTCGGGGTAAATACGCAGTATTTT
CDR3aa: CASSTVLGVNTQYF

j_gene: TRBJ2-7
d_gene: .
abundance: .
v_gene: TRBV6-5
CDR3nt: TGTGCCAGCAGTTACTCCGGGACACTTTCCTACGAGCAGTACTTC
CDR3aa: CASSYSGTLSYEQYF

j_gene: TRBJ1-2
d_gene: .
abundance: .
v_gene: TRBV25-1
CDR3nt: TGTGCCAGCACCGGAGGGGGTACGGGCTACACCTTC
CDR3aa: CASTGGGTGYTF

j_gene: TRBJ2-7
d_gene: .
abundance: .
v_gene: TRBV5-1
CDR3nt: TGCGCCAGCAGCTTGGGCCTGGGGGGCCTACGATACGAGCAGTACTTC
CDR3aa: CASSLGLGGLRYEQYF

j_gene: TRBJ1-4
d_gene: .
abundance: .
v_gene: TRBV19
CDR3nt: TGTGCCAGTAGTATACAGGGGAATGAAAAACTGTTTTTT
CDR3aa: CASSIQGNEKLFF

j_gene: TRBJ2-2
d_gene: .
abundance: few
v_gene: TRBV11-2
CDR3nt: TGTGCCAGCAGCCAAGAAAGCGCCCTGAACACCGGGGAGCTGTTTTTT
CDR3aa: CASSQESALNTGELFF

j_gene: TRBJ2-1
d_gene: .
abundance: once
v_gene: TRBV5-1
CDR3nt: TGCGCCAGCAAAGGGGGAGGGGTCTTGGAGCAGTTCTTC
CDR3aa: CASKGGGVLEQFF

j_gene: TRBJ1-4
d_gene: .
abundance: .
v_gene: TRBV7-9
CDR3nt: TGTGCCAGCAGCCCGGGGGGTAAAAATGAAAAACTGTTTTTT
CDR3aa: CASSPGGKNEKLFF

j_gene: TRBJ2-7
d_gene: TRBD2
abundance: .
v_gene: TRBV4-1
CDR3nt: TGCGCCAGCAGCCAAATGGGGCTGACTAGCGGGGGGACAGGCGAGCAGTACTTC
CDR3aa: CASSQMGLTSGGTGEQYF

j_gene: TRBJ1-2
d_gene: .
abundance: .
v_gene: TRBV19
CDR3nt: TGTGCCAGTAGTATAAAGGGGCTCGCCAGCTACACCTTC
CDR3aa: CASSIKGLASYTF

j_gene: TRBJ2-1
d_gene: .
abundance: .
v_gene: TRBV27
CDR3nt: TGTGCCAGCAGTTTATTTCAGTCCTCCTACAATGAGCAGTTCTTC
CDR3aa: CASSLFQSSYNEQFF

j_gene: TRBJ1-5
d_gene: TRBD1
abundance: few
v_gene: TRBV7-2
CDR3nt: TGTGCCAGCAGCTTAGAGACAGGGTATCGGCCCCAGCATTTT
CDR3aa: CASSLETGYRPQHF

j_gene: TRBJ1-1
d_gene: TRBD1
abundance: .
v_gene: TRBV4-3
CDR3nt: TGCGCCAGCAGCGAACAGGGGATGAACACTGAAGCTTTCTTT
CDR3aa: CASSEQGMNTEAFF

j_gene: TRBJ1-1
d_gene: .
abundance: .
v_gene: TRBV2
CDR3nt: TGTGCCAGCAGTGTCTTAGCCTGGTCTGAAGCTTTCTTT
CDR3aa: CASSVLAWSEAFF

j_gene: TRBJ2-2
d_gene: TRBD1
abundance: .
v_gene: TRBV19
CDR3nt: TGTGCCAGTACCACCACGGGCTTCGGACAGGGGATTACCGGGGAGCTGTTTTTT
CDR3aa: CASTTTGFGQGITGELFF

j_gene: TRBJ2-1
d_gene: TRBD2
abundance: .
v_gene: TRBV11-1
CDR3nt: TGTGCCAGCAGCTTAGCTGCGGCGGGAGGGCAAAGGGAGCAGTTCTTC
CDR3aa: CASSLAAAGGQREQFF

j_gene: TRBJ2-3
d_gene: .
abundance: .
v_gene: TRBV7-2
CDR3nt: TGTGCCAGCAGCTTAGCAAACGGAGACACAGATACGCAGTATTTT
CDR3aa: CASSLANGDTDTQYF

j_gene: TRBJ1-6
d_gene: TRBD1
abundance: once
v_gene: TRBV4-3
CDR3nt: TGCGCCAGCAGCCAGACAGGGGCATATAATTCACCCCTCCACTTT
CDR3aa: CASSQTGAYNSPLHF

j_gene: TRBJ1-2
d_gene: .
abundance: .
v_gene: TRBV18
CDR3nt: TGTGCCAGCTCACCACCGGATGATAACTATGGCTACACCTTC
CDR3aa: CASSPPDDNYGYTF

j_gene: TRBJ1-4
d_gene: .
abundance: .
v_gene: TRBV9
CDR3nt: TGTGCCAGCAGCGTAGACCCGACAACTAATGAAAAACTGTTTTTT
CDR3aa: CASSVDPTTNEKLFF

j_gene: TRBJ2-3
d_gene: .
abundance: .
v_gene: TRBV18
CDR3nt: TGTGCCAGCTCACCCTTTTCCTCCGCAGATACGCAGTATTTT
CDR3aa: CASSPFSSADTQYF

j_gene: TRBJ2-2
d_gene: .
abundance: few
v_gene: TRBV6-5
CDR3nt: TGTGCCAGCGGAGCCCAGGGGAGCACCGGGGAGCTGTTTTTT
CDR3aa: CASGAQGSTGELFF

j_gene: TRBJ2-5
d_gene: .
abundance: .
v_gene: TRBV5-1
CDR3nt: TGCGCCAGCAGCTTGGCCCAGCCCCAAGAGACCCAGTACTTC
CDR3aa: CASSLAQPQETQYF

j_gene: TRBJ2-7
d_gene: .
abundance: .
v_gene: TRBV9
CDR3nt: TGTGCCAGCAGCGTAGGTAGGGGCGGGGATGCAATCGAGCAGTACTTC
CDR3aa: CASSVGRGGDAIEQYF